This T cell receptor beta chain was obtained from a study of T cells in tuberculosis. TCRdb's table, derived via immunoSEQ multiplex PCR, lists solely in-frame clones and lacks some. The repertoire holds over 25,000 clones, with roughly 94% as singletons. Time point of the sample: new active TB diagnosis, blood taken before or within 7 days of starting treatment. With regard to this clone: The germline gene is not matched at one end of the junction; a read error may be the cause.

CDR1 is DFQATT, CDR2 SNEGSKA, per germline (reference sequence). This CDR3 is built from 11 residues. This TCR was recovered from an adult with tuberculosis. This specimen was PBMCs, taken at tuberculosis diagnosis. V is TRBV20-1 and J is TRBJ2-5; D not resolved. CDR3 coding DNA: TGCAGTGTTAGACCCGGGGAGACCCAGTACTTC. It encodes CSVRPGETQYF.